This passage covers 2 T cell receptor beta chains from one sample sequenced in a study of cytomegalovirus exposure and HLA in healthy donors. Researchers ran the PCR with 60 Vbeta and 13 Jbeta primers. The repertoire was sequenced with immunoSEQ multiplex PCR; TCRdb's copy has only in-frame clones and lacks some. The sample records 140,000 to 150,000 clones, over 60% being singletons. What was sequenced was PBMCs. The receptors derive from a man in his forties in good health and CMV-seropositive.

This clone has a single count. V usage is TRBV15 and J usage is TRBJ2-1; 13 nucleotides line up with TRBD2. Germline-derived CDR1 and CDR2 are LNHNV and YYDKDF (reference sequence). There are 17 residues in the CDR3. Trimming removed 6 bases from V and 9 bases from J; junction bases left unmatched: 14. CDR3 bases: TGTGCCACCAGGTACAGTGCCGGACTAGCGGGAGTCACTGAGCAGTTCTTC. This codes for CATRYSAGLAGVTEQFF. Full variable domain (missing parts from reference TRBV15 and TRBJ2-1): DAMVIQNPRYQVTQFGKPVTLSCSQTLNHNVMYWYQQKSSQAPKLLFHYYDKDFNNEADTPDNFQSRRPNTSFCFLDIRSPGLGDTAMYLCATRYSAGLAGVTEQFFGPGTRLTVL.

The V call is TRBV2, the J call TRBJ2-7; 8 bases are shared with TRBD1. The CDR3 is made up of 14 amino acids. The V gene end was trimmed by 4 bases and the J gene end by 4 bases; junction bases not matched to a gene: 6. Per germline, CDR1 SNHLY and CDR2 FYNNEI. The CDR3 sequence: CASSGGTGFYEQYF. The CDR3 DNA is TGTGCCAGCAGTGGCGGGACAGGTTTTTACGAGCAGTACTTC.